Listed below are T cell receptor beta chains from one sample, sequenced in a study of tumor-infiltrating lymphocytes in primary liver carcinoma. TCRdb redid the calling of the multiplex PCR reads with MiXCR, one entry per CDR3 protein. This sample has about 20,000 distinct CDR3 sequences, with 60% to 85% found just once. The sequencing sample was made of liver tumor tissue from sampling region 4. These receptor sequences come from a woman aged 30 to 39 with primary liver carcinoma and hepatitis B virus infection. Each CDR3 is given with its conserved first and last residue. Fields, in order: V gene, J gene, D gene, clone size, CDR3 protein, CDR3 DNA. D genes are given only for firm matches. Size is omitted from some rows. Given values are once, few, many or a class for expanded clones.

>TRBV28|TRBJ2-2|TRBD1|NA
CASSPCDRGLTWELFF
TGTGCCAGTAGTCCGTGTGACAGGGGGCTGACCTGGGAGCTGTTTTTT
>TRBV28|TRBJ2-2|NA|NA
CVSNGRRADTGELFF
TGTGTCAGCAATGGCAGGAGGGCCGACACCGGGGAGCTGTTTTTT
>TRBV5-4|TRBJ2-6|NA|NA
CVSSLATGANVLTF
TGTGTCAGCAGCTTGGCGACTGGGGCCAACGTCCTGACTTTC
>TRBV4-3|TRBJ1-2|NA|NA
CDSIVELEIYGYTF
TGCGACAGCATCGTTGAGTTGGAGATCTATGGCTACACCTTC
>TRBV7-8|TRBJ2-3|NA|NA
CASSSLVSNTQYF
TGTGCTAGCAGCTCACTTGTATCAAATACGCAGTATTTT
>TRBV11-2|TRBJ2-1|NA|NA
CARSFLNGRQFF
TGTGCCAGGAGCTTTCTTAATGGTCGGCAGTTCTTC
>TRBV4-3|TRBJ2-1|NA|NA
CACSHTEMVNEHFF
TGCGCCTGCAGCCACACAGAGATGGTCAATGAGCATTTCTTC
>TRBV11-2|TRBJ2-3|NA|NA
CASGLPGQFTYTQYF
TGTGCCAGCGGACTACCGGGACAGTTCACATATACACAGTATTTT
>TRBV10-3|TRBJ2-1|NA|NA
CAISPTATRDYQFF
TGTGCCATCAGTCCCACGGCGACCCGAGATTACCAGTTCTTC
>TRBV4-3|TRBJ2-7|TRBD1|NA
CASCQGRWTGREQYF
TGCGCCAGCTGCCAAGGCCGATGGACAGGGCGGGAGCAGTACTTC
>TRBV6-2/TRBV6-3|TRBJ1-5|NA|few
CASSMDSFGNQPQHF
TGTGCCAGCAGTATGGACAGTTTTGGTAATCAGCCCCAGCATTTT
>TRBV12-3/TRBV12-4|TRBJ2-5|TRBD2|medium-sized
CASSFLRPGLAGDGETQYF
TGTGCCAGCAGCTTCTTAAGGCCGGGACTAGCTGGTGACGGCGAGACCCAGTACTTC
>TRBV12-3/TRBV12-4|TRBJ1-5|NA|NA
CDSSLTGIQPQHF
TGTGACAGCAGCTTAACAGGGATACAGCCCCAGCATTTT
>TRBV2|TRBJ1-1|NA|NA
CASSDQGNIEAFF
TGTGCCAGCAGCGACCAGGGAAACATTGAAGCTTTCTTT
>TRBV6-1|TRBJ1-2|NA|NA
CASSEQFLILRSNYGYIF
TGTGCCAGCAGTGAACAGTTCCTGATCCTTAGATCTAACTATGGCTACATCTTC
>TRBV6-5|TRBJ1-6|NA|NA
CASSEQSAMYNSPLHF
TGTGCCAGCAGTGAACAGTCTGCCATGTATAATTCACCCCTCCACTTT
>TRBV13|TRBJ2-7|NA|NA
CANSPGIGEHYF
TGTGCCAACAGCCCAGGGATTGGGGAGCATTACTTC
>TRBV28|TRBJ2-7|TRBD2|NA
CASSFVVAGRNQQYF
TGTGCCAGCAGTTTCGTGGTAGCGGGACGCAATCAGCAGTACTTC
>TRBV28|TRBJ2-1|NA|NA
CASTLNSEIDPTGQFF
TGTGCCAGCACTTTAAATTCTGAAATTGACCCCACGGGGCAGTTCTTC
>TRBV4-2|TRBJ2-7|NA|once
CASSQLSNYELYF
TGTGCCAGCAGCCAGCTTAGTAACTACGAGCTGTACTTC
>TRBV4-3|TRBJ2-1|NA|NA
CASSQDAGSHNNEQFF
TGCGCCAGCAGCCAAGATGCGGGAAGCCACAACAATGAGCAGTTCTTC
>TRBV2|TRBJ2-5|NA|many
CASSVGQETQYF
TGTGCCAGCAGTGTTGGCCAAGAGACCCAGTACTTC
>TRBV7-8|TRBJ2-7|NA|NA
CASSSDRCRTMSSYEQYF
TGTGCCAGCAGCTCGGATCGTTGTCGTACTATGAGCTCCTACGAGCAGTACTTC
>TRBV6-1|TRBJ1-2|NA|NA
CASSERFLALRSYYGYTF
TGTGCCAGCAGTGAACGGTTCCTGGCCCTTAGATCTTACTACGGCTACACCTTC
>TRBV6-5|TRBJ2-1|NA|NA
CARSYKDSNSYEQFF
TGTGCCAGAAGTTACAAAGACAGCAACTCCTACGAGCAGTTCTTC
>TRBV6-2/TRBV6-3|TRBJ1-3|NA|NA
CARAPPGSGSAIYF
TGTGCCAGGGCCCCTCCGGGAAGTGGAAGCGCCATATATTTT
>TRBV6-6|TRBJ1-5|NA|NA
CASSHSFGSGSTDTQHF
TGTGCCAGCAGTCACTCTTTTGGTAGCGGGTCCACAGATACGCAGCATTTT
>TRBV28|TRBJ1-3|NA|many
CASSLKSPSTGNTIYF
TGTGCCAGCAGTTTAAAATCCCCGAGCACTGGAAACACCATATATTTT
>TRBV5-4|TRBJ2-3|TRBD2|NA
CTSKSGGDTQYF
TGTACCAGTAAAAGCGGGGGAGATACACAGTATTTT
>TRBV11-2|TRBJ2-2|NA|NA
CARSPDPRLYTGELFF
TGTGCCCGCAGCCCCGATCCCCGATTGTACACCGGGGAGCTGTTTTTT
>TRBV11-1|TRBJ2-2|NA|NA
CANSRVKAEVSGELFF
TGTGCCAACAGCAGGGTTAAGGCGGAAGTGTCCGGGGAGCTGTTTTTT
>TRBV5-6|TRBJ2-7|NA|NA
CASNLVGYRVYGQYF
TGTGCCAGCAATTTGGTTGGTTACAGGGTCTACGGGCAGTACTTC
>TRBV5-4|TRBJ2-3|NA|NA
CASSVGGYPPLTDTQYF
TGTGCCAGCAGCGTAGGCGGATACCCTCCACTCACAGATACGCAGTATTTT
>TRBV5-6|TRBJ1-4|NA|NA
CASSLACLSDKLFF
TGTGCCAGCAGTTTGGCTTGTCTGAGTGACAAACTGTTTTTT
>TRBV11-2|TRBJ2-7|NA|once
CTSSPASEQYF
TGCACCAGCAGTCCAGCCAGTGAGCAGTATTTC
>TRBV11-2|TRBJ2-3|NA|many
CASSSQGFSTDTQYF
TGTGCCAGCAGCTCCCAGGGCTTCAGCACAGATACGCAGTATTTT
>TRBV11-2|TRBJ2-3|TRBD1|once
CAISRTRQGRGDTQCF
TGTGCCATCAGCAGGACGCGACAGGGAAGGGGAGATACGCAGTGTTTT
>TRBV11-2|TRBJ2-3|TRBD1|NA
CVSSRTRQGSGDTQYF
TGTGTTAGCAGCCGGACGCGACAGGGAAGTGGAGATACGCAGTATTTT
>TRBV4-3|TRBJ2-7|NA|NA
CTSSQDFPGSYEQYF
TGTACCAGCAGCCAAGATTTTCCAGGGTCCTACGAACAGTACTTC
>TRBV11-1|TRBJ2-7|NA|NA
CANNLGYLRGHYF
TGTGCCAACAACTTAGGATACCTCCGCGGGCACTACTTC
>TRBV5-6|TRBJ2-4|NA|NA
CPSSQRVLAKNIQNF
TGTCCCAGCAGCCAACGGGTGCTAGCCAAAAACATTCAGAACTTC
>TRBV10-3|TRBJ1-1|TRBD1|NA
CAISESTGMLTEVFF
TGTGCCATCAGTGAGTCGACAGGGATGTTGACTGAAGTTTTCTTC
>TRBV6-1|TRBJ2-2|NA|NA
CVSSETLPGGAANTEKLFF
TGTGTCAGCAGTGAAACCCTTCCCGGGGGCGCCGCGAACACCGAGAAGCTGTTTTTT
>TRBV28|TRBJ1-5|TRBD1|NA
CAISASGTGQHF
TGTGCCATCAGTGCATCCGGGACAGGCCAGCATTTT
>TRBV6-6|TRBJ1-5|TRBD1|NA
CASSYGTEGNQHQHF
TGCGCCAGCAGTTACGGGACAGAGGGCAATCAGCACCAGCATTTT